The entry that follows covers one TCR beta chain sequence. What it binds is unknown. The data belong to a study of cytomegalovirus exposure and HLA in healthy donors. Regarding the study as a whole: A later analysis, which compared TCR beta chains of equal frequency, found the HLA-associated ones more clonally expanded. In a later analysis, donors in an Asian-associated ancestry cluster reportedly had fewer N-insertions in productive TCRs than the cohort mean.

Primers for the PCR totalled 60 Vbeta and 13 Jbeta. Sequencing was performed with immunoSEQ multiplex PCR; in TCRdb, only in-frame clones are kept and a portion is missing. The sample includes more than 150,000 clones, approximately 85% seen only once; the top ten take roughly 0.8%. The donors gave bone marrow, and they were healthy. Trimming removed 5 bases from V and 2 bases from J, with 13 bases in between. The CDR3 covers 16 residues. CDR1 is MDHEN and CDR2 is SYDVKM in the germline V gene. This TCR was recovered from a woman under 30 in good health and CMV-seronegative. The chain recombines TRBV28 with TRBJ1-6; D may be TRBD1 (6 bases). Sequencing was performed on PBMCs. The CDR3 bases are TGTGCCAGCAGTCTCCACAGGGACGCCTATAATTCACCCCTCCACTTT. Protein sequence: CASSLHRDAYNSPLHF. The complete variable domain, with remaining parts taken from reference TRBV28 and TRBJ1-6, reads DVKVTQSSRYLVKRTGEKVFLECVQDMDHENMFWYRQDPGLGLRLIYFSYDVKMKEKGDIPEGYSVSREKKERFSLILESASTNQTSMYLCASSLHRDAYNSPLHFGNGTRLTVT.